This is a list of T cell receptor beta chains from one sample in a study of blood T cell repertoires in COVID-19. Clones were sequenced by immunoSEQ multiplex PCR, and TCRdb holds only the in-frame ones, with some missing. The table includes 400,000 to 550,000 clones, about 89% detected once. Sequencing was carried out using peripheral blood. These TCRs come from a woman in her 30s with acute or convalescent COVID-19. The conserved cysteine and the conserved F or W are not part of the CDR3 here.

J | V | CDR3
TRBJ2-2 | TRBV4-1 | ASTSGPHTGELF
TRBJ1-4 | TRBV27 | ASSWGGRAVTGEKLF
TRBJ2-1 | TRBV28 | ASNPLGYEQF
TRBJ2-7 | TRBV28 | ASSSKPGEQY
TRBJ2-1 | TRBV3-1/TRBV3-2 | ASSQGTSGGSGEQF
TRBJ1-2 | TRBV7-9 | ASSLFDRGQNGYT
TRBJ1-5 | TRBV6-1 | ASSESSGYDQPQH
TRBJ1-2 | TRBV5-1 | ASSWAGGDGYT
TRBJ2-2 | TRBV20-1 | SASVGLAGGQSGELF
TRBJ1-6 | TRBV28 | ASSSSVSRYNSPLH
TRBJ2-1 | TRBV29-1 | SVLAGARNEQF
TRBJ1-3 | TRBV12-5 | ASGLVLAFLYSGNTIY
TRBJ2-7 | TRBV2 | ASRAYGQGMDEQY
TRBJ2-1 | TRBV24-1 | ATSDLVGAAYNEQF
TRBJ1-2 | TRBV2 | ASSPQGGGYT
TRBJ2-1 | TRBV7-9 | ASLLVVRRTSGGAEQF
TRBJ1-1 | TRBV27 | ASSPGTASEAF